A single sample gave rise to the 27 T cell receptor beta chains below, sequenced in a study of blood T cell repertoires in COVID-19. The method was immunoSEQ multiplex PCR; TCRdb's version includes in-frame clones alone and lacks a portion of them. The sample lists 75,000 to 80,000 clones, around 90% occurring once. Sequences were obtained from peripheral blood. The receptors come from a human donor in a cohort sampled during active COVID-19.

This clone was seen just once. CDR3 residues: CASRTGLGPYEQYF. CDR3 DNA sequence: TGTGCCAGCCGAACGGGACTGGGACCCTACGAGCAGTACTTC. The rearrangement joins TRBV6-5 to TRBJ2-7; TRBD2 is a possible D gene (6 bases). The CDR3 has 14 residues. Germline V CDR1 and CDR2: MNHEY, SVGAGI. Trimming left V 8 bases short and J 2 bases short, with 16 bases between.

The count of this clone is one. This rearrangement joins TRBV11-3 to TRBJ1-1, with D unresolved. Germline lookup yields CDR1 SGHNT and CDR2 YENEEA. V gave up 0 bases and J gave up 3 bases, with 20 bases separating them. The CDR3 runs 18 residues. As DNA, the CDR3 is TGTGCCAGCAGCTTAGAGGAGGGCAGGCCCCGGCGGGACACTGAAGCTTTCTTT. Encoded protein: CASSLEEGRPRRDTEAFF.

The CDR3: CASSIMVAGGRETQYF. CDR3 DNA sequence: TGTGCCAGTAGTATAATGGTAGCGGGAGGGAGGGAGACCCAGTACTTC. The rearrangement uses TRBV19 and TRBJ2-5; 11 bases line up with TRBD2. Germline V CDR1 and CDR2: LNHDA, SQIVND (reference sequence). The CDR3 is made up of 16 amino acids. The trim removed 2 bases at V and 5 bases at J, leaving 7 bases unmatched.

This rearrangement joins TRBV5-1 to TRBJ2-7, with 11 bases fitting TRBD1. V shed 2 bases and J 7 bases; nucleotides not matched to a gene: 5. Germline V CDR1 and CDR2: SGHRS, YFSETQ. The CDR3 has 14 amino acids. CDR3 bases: TGCGCCAGCAGCTTTGGACAGGGGGCGAATGAGCAGTACTTC. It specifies CASSFGQGANEQYF.

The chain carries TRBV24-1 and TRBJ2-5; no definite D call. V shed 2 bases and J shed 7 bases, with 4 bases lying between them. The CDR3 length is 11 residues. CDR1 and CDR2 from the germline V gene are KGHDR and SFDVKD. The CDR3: CATSDSVTQYF. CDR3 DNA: TGTGCCACCAGTGATTCAGTGACCCAGTACTTC.

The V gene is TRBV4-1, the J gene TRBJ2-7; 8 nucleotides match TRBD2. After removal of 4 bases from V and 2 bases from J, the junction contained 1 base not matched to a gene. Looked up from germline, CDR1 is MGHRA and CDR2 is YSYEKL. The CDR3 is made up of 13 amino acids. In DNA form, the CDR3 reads TGCGCCAGCAGCCTGGGACTAGCCTACGAGCAGTACTTC. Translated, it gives CASSLGLAYEQYF.

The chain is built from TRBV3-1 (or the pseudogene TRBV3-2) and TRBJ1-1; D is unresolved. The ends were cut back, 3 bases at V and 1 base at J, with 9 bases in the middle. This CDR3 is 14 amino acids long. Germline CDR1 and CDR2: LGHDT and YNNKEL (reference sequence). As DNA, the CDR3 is TGTGCCAGCAGCCAGAGGGAACAGAACACTGAAGCTTTCTTT. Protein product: CASSQREQNTEAFF.

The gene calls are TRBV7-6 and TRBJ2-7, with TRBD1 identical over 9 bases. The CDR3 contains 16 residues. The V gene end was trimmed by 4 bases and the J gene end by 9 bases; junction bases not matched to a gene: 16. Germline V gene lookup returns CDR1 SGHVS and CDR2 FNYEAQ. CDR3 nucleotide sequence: TGTGCCAGCAGCTCCCCGGACAGGGGAAAGGAAGGTGGGCAGTACTTC. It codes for CASSSPDRGKEGGQYF.

The CDR3 bases are TGTGCCAGTAGTATTGAGCGGAGCACAGATACGCAGTATTTT. This encodes CASSIERSTDTQYF. The J gene is TRBJ2-3, the V gene TRBV19, with a possible D match to TRBD2 (5 bases). Germline V gives CDR1 LNHDA, CDR2 SQIVND (reference sequence). The CDR3 extends over 14 amino acids. The V gene lost 3 bases and the J gene lost 0 bases, with 7 bases spanning the gap.

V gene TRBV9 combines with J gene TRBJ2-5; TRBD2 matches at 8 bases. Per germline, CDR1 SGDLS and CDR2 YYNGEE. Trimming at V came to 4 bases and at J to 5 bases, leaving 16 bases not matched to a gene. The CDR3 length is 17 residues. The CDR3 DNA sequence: TGTGCCAGCAGCCCAAGTCCGGGGGGGCGTTCGGGTGAGACCCAGTACTTC. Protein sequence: CASSPSPGGRSGETQYF.

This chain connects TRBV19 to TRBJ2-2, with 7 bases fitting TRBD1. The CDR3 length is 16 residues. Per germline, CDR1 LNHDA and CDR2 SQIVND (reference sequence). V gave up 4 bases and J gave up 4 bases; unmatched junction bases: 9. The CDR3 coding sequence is TGTGCCAGTAGTACGACAGGGTGGGGGAGCACCGGGGAGCTGTTTTTT. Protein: CASSTTGWGSTGELFF.

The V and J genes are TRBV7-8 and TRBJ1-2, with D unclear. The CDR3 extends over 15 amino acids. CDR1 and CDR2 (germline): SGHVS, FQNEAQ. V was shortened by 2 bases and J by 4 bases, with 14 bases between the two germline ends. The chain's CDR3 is CASSLIQVGPYGYTF. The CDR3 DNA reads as TGTGCCAGCAGCTTAATCCAGGTCGGCCCCTATGGCTACACCTTC.

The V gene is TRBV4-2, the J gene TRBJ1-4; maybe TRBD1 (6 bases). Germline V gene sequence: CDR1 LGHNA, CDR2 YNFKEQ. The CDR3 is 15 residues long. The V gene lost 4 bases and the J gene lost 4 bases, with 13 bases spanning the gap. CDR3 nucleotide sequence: TGTGCCAGCAGCCCCTGGGGCAGGGGTAATGAAAAACTGTTTTTT. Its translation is CASSPWGRGNEKLFF.

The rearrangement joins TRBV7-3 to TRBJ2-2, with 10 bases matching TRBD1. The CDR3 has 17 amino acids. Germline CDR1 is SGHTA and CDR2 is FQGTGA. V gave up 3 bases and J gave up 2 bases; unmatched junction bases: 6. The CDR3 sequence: CASSFTGTGANTGELFF. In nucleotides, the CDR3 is TGTGCCAGCAGCTTTACCGGGACAGGGGCCAACACCGGGGAGCTGTTTTTT. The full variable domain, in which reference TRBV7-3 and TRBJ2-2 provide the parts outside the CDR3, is GAGVSQTPSNKVTEKGKYVELRCDPISGHTALYWYRQSLGQGPEFLIYFQGTGAADDSGLPNDRFFAVRPEGSVSTLKIQRTERGDSAVYLCASSFTGTGANTGELFFGEGSRLTVL.

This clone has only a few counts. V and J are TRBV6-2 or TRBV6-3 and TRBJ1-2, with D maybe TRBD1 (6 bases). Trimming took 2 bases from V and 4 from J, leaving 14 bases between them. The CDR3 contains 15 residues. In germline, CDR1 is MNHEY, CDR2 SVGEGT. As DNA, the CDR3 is TGTGCCAGCAGTTACCTGGCTGACAGGCTCTATGGCTACACCTTC. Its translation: CASSYLADRLYGYTF.

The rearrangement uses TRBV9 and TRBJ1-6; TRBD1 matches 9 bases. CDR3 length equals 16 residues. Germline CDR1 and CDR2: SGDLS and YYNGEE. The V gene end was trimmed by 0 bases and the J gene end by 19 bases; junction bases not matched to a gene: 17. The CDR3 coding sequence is TGTGCCAGCAGCGTAGGGTACAGGGGGCGGAATTCACCCGGACACTTT. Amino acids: CASSVGYRGRNSPGHF.

The CDR3 bases are TGTGCCAGCAGTGAAAGGAGCGGGGGGGAAGATACGCAGTATTTT. Protein product: CASSERSGGEDTQYF. The rearrangement links TRBV2 to TRBJ2-3; 10 bases match TRBD2. CDR3 size: 15 residues. The germline V gene encodes CDR1 SNHLY and CDR2 FYNNEI. J was trimmed by 5 bases and V by 2 bases; bases with no gene match: 4.

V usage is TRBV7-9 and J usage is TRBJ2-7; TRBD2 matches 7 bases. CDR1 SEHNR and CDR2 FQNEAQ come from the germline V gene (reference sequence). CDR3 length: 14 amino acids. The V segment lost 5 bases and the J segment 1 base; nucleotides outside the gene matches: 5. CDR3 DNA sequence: TGTGCCAGCAGCCTCACAGCGGGATCCTACGAGCAGTACTTC. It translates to CASSLTAGSYEQYF.

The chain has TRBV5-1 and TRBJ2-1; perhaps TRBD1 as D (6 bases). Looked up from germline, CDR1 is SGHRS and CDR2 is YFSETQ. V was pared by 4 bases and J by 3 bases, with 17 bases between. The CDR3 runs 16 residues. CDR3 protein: CASSIIQGSIYNEQFF. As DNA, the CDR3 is TGCGCCAGCAGCATTATTCAGGGGTCCATCTACAATGAGCAGTTCTTC.

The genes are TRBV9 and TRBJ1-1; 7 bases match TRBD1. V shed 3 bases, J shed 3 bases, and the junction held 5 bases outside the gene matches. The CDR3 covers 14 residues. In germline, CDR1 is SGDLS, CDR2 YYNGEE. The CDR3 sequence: CASSGGQQYTEAFF. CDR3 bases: TGTGCCAGCAGCGGGGGACAGCAGTACACTGAAGCTTTCTTT.

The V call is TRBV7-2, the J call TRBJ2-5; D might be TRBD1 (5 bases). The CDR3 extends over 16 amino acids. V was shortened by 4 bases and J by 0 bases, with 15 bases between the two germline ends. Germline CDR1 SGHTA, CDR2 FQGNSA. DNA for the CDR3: TGTGCCAGCAGCTCCCCCGTAGCAGGGTACCAAGAGACCCAGTACTTC. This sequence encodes CASSSPVAGYQETQYF. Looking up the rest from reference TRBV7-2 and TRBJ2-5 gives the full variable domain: GAGVSQSPSNKVTEKGKDVELRCDPISGHTALYWYRQSLGQGLEFLIYFQGNSAPDKSGLPSDRFSAERTGGSVSTLTIQRTQQEDSAVYLCASSSPVAGYQETQYFGPGTRLLVL.

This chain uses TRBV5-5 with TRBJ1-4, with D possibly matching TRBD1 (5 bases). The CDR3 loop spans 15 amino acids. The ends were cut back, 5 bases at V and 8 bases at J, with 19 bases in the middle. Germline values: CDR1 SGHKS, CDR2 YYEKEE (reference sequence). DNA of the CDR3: TGTGCCAGCAGGACGAACCCAGGGTTTGGGGAAAAACTGTTTTTT. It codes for CASRTNPGFGEKLFF.

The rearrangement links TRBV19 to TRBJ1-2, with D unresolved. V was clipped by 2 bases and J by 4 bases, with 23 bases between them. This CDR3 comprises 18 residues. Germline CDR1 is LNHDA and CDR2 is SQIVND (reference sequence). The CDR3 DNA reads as TGTGCCAGTAGTATAAACCCACAAGACACAGCAGGTACCTATGGCTACACCTTC. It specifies CASSINPQDTAGTYGYTF.

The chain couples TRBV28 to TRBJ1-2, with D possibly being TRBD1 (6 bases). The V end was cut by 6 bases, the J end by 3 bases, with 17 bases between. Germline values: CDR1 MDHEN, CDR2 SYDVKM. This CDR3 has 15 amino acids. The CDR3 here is CASRTNRVGYYGYTF. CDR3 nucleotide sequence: TGTGCCAGCAGAACTAACAGGGTAGGGTACTATGGCTACACCTTC.

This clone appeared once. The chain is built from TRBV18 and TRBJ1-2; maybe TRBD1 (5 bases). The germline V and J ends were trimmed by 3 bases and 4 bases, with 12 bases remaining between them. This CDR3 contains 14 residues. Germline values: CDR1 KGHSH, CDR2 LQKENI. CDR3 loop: CASSPSGGAYGYTF. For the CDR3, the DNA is TGTGCCAGCTCACCCAGCGGGGGAGCCTATGGCTACACCTTC.

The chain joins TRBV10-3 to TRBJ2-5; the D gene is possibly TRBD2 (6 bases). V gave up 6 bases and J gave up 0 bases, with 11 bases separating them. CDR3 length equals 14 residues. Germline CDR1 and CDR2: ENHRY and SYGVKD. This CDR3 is CAIRDLAYQETQYF. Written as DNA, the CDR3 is TGTGCCATCAGGGACCTAGCGTACCAAGAGACCCAGTACTTC.

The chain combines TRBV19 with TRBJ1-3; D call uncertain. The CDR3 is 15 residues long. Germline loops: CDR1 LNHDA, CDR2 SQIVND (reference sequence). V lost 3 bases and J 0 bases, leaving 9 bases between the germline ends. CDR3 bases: TGTGCCAGTAGTATGACACTGCCCTCTGGAAACACCATATATTTT. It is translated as CASSMTLPSGNTIYF.